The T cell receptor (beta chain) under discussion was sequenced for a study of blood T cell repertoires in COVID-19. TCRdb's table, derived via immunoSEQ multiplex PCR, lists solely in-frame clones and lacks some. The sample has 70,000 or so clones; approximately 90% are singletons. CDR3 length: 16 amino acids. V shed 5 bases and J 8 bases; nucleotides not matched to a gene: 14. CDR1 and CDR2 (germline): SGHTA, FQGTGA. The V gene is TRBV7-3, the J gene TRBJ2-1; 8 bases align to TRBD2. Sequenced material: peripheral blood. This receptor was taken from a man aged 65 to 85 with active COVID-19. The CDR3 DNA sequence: TGTGCCAGCAGCCCACAGGGCGGACTAGCAGGGCATGAGCAGTTCTTC. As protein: CASSPQGGLAGHEQFF.